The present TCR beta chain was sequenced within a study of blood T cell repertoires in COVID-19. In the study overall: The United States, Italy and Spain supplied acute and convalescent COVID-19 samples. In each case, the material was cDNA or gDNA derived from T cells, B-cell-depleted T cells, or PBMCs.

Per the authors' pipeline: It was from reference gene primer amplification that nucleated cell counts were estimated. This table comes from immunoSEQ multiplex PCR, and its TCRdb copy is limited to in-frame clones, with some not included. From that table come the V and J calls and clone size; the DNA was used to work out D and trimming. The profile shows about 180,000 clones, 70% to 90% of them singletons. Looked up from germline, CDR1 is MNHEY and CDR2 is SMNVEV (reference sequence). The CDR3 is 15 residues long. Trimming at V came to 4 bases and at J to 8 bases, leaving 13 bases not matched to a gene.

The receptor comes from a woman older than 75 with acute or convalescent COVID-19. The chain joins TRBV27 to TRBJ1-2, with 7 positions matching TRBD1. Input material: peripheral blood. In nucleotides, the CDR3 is TGTGCCAGCAGTTCGACAGGGTCTTCCTACCGGGGCTACACCTTC. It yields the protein CASSSTGSSYRGYTF.